Listed below are T cell receptor beta chains from one sample, sequenced in a study of spatial heterogeneity in lung cancer. One entry per CDR3 protein results from TCRdb running MiXCR on the 5' RACE reads. The sample contains 9,500 to 13,000 distinct CDR3 sequences, around 10% of which appear only once. The specimen was PBMCs, collected at follow-up. The receptors were sampled from a female donor with early-stage non-small cell lung cancer. CDR3s include the opening cysteine and the closing phenylalanine or tryptophan. Fields, in order: D gene, J gene, clone size, CDR3 length, V gene, CDR3 protein, CDR3 DNA. The D gene is left open where the match is weak. Clone size is not always given. Where it is, it says once, few, many or a class for expanded clones.

D: -
J: TRBJ2-7
size: few
length: 13
V: TRBV24-1
CDR3: CATSDVAGYEQYF
DNA: TGTGCCACCAGTGATGTGGCAGGCTACGAGCAGTACTTC

D: -
J: TRBJ2-7
size: many
length: 12
V: TRBV6-6
CDR3: CASSFPEGEQYF
DNA: TGTGCCAGCAGTTTCCCAGAGGGGGAGCAGTACTTC

D: -
J: TRBJ2-3
size: many
length: 13
V: TRBV20-1
CDR3: CSARRGTTDTQYF
DNA: TGCAGTGCTAGACGAGGGACCACAGATACGCAGTATTTT

D: TRBD1
J: TRBJ2-5
size: many
length: 15
V: TRBV12-3/TRBV12-4
CDR3: CASSFRWTGTETQYF
DNA: TGTGCCAGCAGTTTCCGATGGACAGGGACAGAGACCCAGTACTTC

D: -
J: TRBJ1-1
size: -
length: 17
V: TRBV18
CDR3: CASSPRTRGVMNTEAFF
DNA: TGTGCCAGCTCACCGCGGACGAGGGGGGTGATGAACACTGAAGCTTTCTTT

D: TRBD1
J: TRBJ1-6
size: few
length: 15
V: TRBV20-1
CDR3: CSARRGQGHNSPLHF
DNA: TGCAGTGCTAGGAGGGGACAGGGGCATAATTCACCCCTCCACTTT

D: -
J: TRBJ2-7
size: many
length: 14
V: TRBV20-1
CDR3: CSARGPRDGYEQYF
DNA: TGCAGTGCTAGAGGCCCCAGAGATGGGTACGAGCAGTACTTC

D: TRBD2
J: TRBJ2-1
size: many
length: 14
V: TRBV2
CDR3: CASRGLARNLGQFF
DNA: TGTGCCAGCAGGGGACTAGCGCGCAACCTTGGGCAGTTCTTC

D: -
J: TRBJ1-1
size: many
length: 14
V: TRBV30
CDR3: CAWSVSPLQGEAFF
DNA: TGTGCCTGGAGTGTATCCCCTCTACAGGGAGAAGCTTTCTTT

D: TRBD1
J: TRBJ1-4
size: -
length: 15
V: TRBV12-3/TRBV12-4
CDR3: CASSRRQGRGEKLFF
DNA: TGTGCCAGCAGCCGGCGACAGGGCCGAGGTGAAAAACTGTTTTTT

D: TRBD1
J: TRBJ1-3
size: -
length: 16
V: TRBV12-3/TRBV12-4
CDR3: CASSPHGTGAGNTIYF
DNA: TGTGCCAGCAGCCCCCACGGGACAGGGGCTGGAAACACCATATATTTT

D: TRBD1
J: TRBJ2-3
size: -
length: 15
V: TRBV6-5
CDR3: CASSDRGEGTDTQYF
DNA: TGTGCCAGCAGCGACAGGGGAGAGGGCACAGATACGCAGTATTTT

D: -
J: TRBJ1-4
size: many
length: 15
V: TRBV7-9
CDR3: CASSLARGEFEKLFF
DNA: TGTGCCAGCAGCTTAGCGCGTGGGGAGTTCGAAAAACTGTTTTTT

D: TRBD2
J: TRBJ2-1
size: few
length: 15
V: TRBV20-1
CDR3: CSARQTSAIFGEQFF
DNA: TGCAGTGCTAGACAGACTAGCGCCATTTTCGGGGAGCAGTTCTTC

D: TRBD2
J: TRBJ2-2
size: many
length: 15
V: TRBV6-2/TRBV6-3
CDR3: CASLWGTSGIGELFF
DNA: TGTGCCAGCCTGTGGGGGACTAGCGGGATCGGGGAGCTGTTTTTT

D: TRBD1
J: TRBJ1-1
size: few
length: 12
V: TRBV29-1
CDR3: CSVGRVTRGAFF
DNA: TGCAGCGTTGGGAGGGTGACCAGGGGGGCTTTCTTT

D: -
J: TRBJ1-1
size: medium-sized
length: 10
V: TRBV28
CDR3: CGSSKTEAFF
DNA: TGTGGGTCCTCGAAAACTGAAGCTTTCTTT

D: -
J: TRBJ1-2
size: many
length: 14
V: TRBV2
CDR3: CASSEGTFNYGYTF
DNA: TGTGCCAGCAGTGAGGGGACATTCAACTATGGCTACACCTTC

D: TRBD2
J: TRBJ2-5
size: many
length: 17
V: TRBV20-1
CDR3: CSARDHPWRGGLETQYF
DNA: TGCAGTGCTAGAGATCACCCTTGGCGGGGGGGATTAGAGACCCAGTACTTC

D: TRBD2
J: TRBJ2-1
size: many
length: 16
V: TRBV9
CDR3: CASSPDGTSGAIEQFF
DNA: TGTGCCAGCAGCCCCGACGGGACTAGCGGGGCCATTGAGCAGTTCTTC

D: TRBD2
J: TRBJ2-1
size: many
length: 16
V: TRBV9
CDR3: CASRPAGREVLSEQFF
DNA: TGTGCCAGCAGACCCGCTGGGCGGGAGGTTCTCTCGGAGCAGTTCTTC

D: TRBD1
J: TRBJ2-7
size: many
length: 14
V: TRBV5-1
CDR3: CASSKELTGDEQYF
DNA: TGCGCCAGCAGCAAAGAACTGACAGGGGACGAGCAGTACTTC